Listed here are 21 T cell receptor beta chains from one sample, sequenced in a study of early T cells in non-severe SARS-CoV-2 infection (dated by TCRdb to 2020 to 2023). The library was built by means of 5' RACE. The data were produced on a NextSeq 500. TCRdb passed the public sequencing reads through fastp at Q25 and MiXCR, retaining productive beta sequences. Here each entry gathers all rows of one CDR3 protein and keeps the most common genes and DNA. The sample table lists fewer than 55,000 distinct CDR3 sequences, over 8% of them with a count of one. The ten largest clones represent 4% to 4.5% of the sample. Sequenced input: whole blood. These receptors were obtained from an adult who was a healthcare worker with PCR-confirmed SARS-CoV-2 infection or an uninfected control (not recorded which).

This clonotype was counted ten times or more. The chain carries TRBV7-3 and TRBJ2-7; 7 nucleotides match TRBD2. Trimming cost V 2 bases and J 1 base; bases outside gene matches: 5. Germline CDR1 and CDR2: SGHTA and FQGTGA. The CDR3 has 15 amino acids. The CDR3 nucleotides read TGTGCCAGCAGCTTAGGCGGGAGTCTGTCCTACGAGCAGTACTTC. It specifies CASSLGGSLSYEQYF.

This clonotype was picked up many times. This chain joins TRBV2 and TRBJ2-3; D might be TRBD2 (5 bases). The CDR3 is made up of 17 amino acids. The V end was cut by 0 bases, the J end by 1 base, with 14 bases between. The germline V gene encodes CDR1 SNHLY and CDR2 FYNNEI. The DNA for the CDR3 is TGTGCCAGCAGTGAAGCTCCGCTAGGGAGCGGCACAGATACGCAGTATTTT. It translates to CASSEAPLGSGTDTQYF.

Ten or more counts support this clonotype. For the CDR3, the DNA is TGTGCCTGGAGTGTCCAGGAAAATCAGCCCCAGCATTTT. This sequence encodes CAWSVQENQPQHF. The rearrangement joins TRBV30 to TRBJ1-5; D uncertain. CDR1 and CDR2 from the germline V gene are GTSNPN and SVGIG (reference sequence). V dropped 0 bases and J dropped 4 bases, with 7 bases sitting between them. This CDR3 is 13 amino acids long.

In this sample, this clonotype turned up many times. The chain uses TRBV25-1 and TRBJ2-6; TRBD1 agrees at 9 bases. The CDR3 sequence is 17 residues long. Trimming removed 4 bases from V and 0 bases from J; junction bases left unmatched: 4. The V gene's germline CDR1 is MGHDK and CDR2 SYGVNS. CDR3 nucleotides: TGTGCCAGCAGTGCGGGACAGGGACCCTCTGGGGCCAACGTCCTGACTTTC. Protein product: CASSAGQGPSGANVLTF.

The chain carries TRBV6-2 or TRBV6-3 and TRBJ2-5; no reliable D call. Deletions cut 6 bases from V and 5 bases from J, with 13 bases between. This CDR3 contains 13 residues. The V gene's germline CDR1 is MNHEY and CDR2 SVGEGT. In DNA form, the CDR3 reads TGTGCCAGCAGCCAACAGTCTTCTGAGACCCAGTACTTC. As protein: CASSQQSSETQYF.

This clonotype was detected ten times or more. The V call is TRBV2, the J call TRBJ2-7, with unresolved D. Per the germline V gene, CDR1 is SNHLY and CDR2 is FYNNEI. The germline V and J ends were trimmed by 3 bases and 1 base, with 4 bases remaining between them. The CDR3 covers 12 residues. The CDR3 bases are TGTGCCAGCAGTGACAGTTCCTACGAGCAGTACTTC. Translation gives CASSDSSYEQYF. The variable domain in full, completed from reference TRBV2 and TRBJ2-7, reads EPEVTQTPSHQVTQMGQEVILRCVPISNHLYFYWYRQILGQKVEFLVSFYNNEISEKSEIFDDQFSVERPDGSNFTLKIRSTKLEDSAMYFCASSDSSYEQYFGPGTRLTVT.

The J gene is TRBJ1-2, the V gene TRBV6-1; no clear D. Looked up from germline, CDR1 is MNHNS and CDR2 is SASEGT. Trimming pared 0 bases from V and 2 bases from J, leaving 4 bases between. The CDR3 extends over 13 amino acids. Here the CDR3 DNA reads TGTGCCAGCAGTGAAGCTAGCAACTATGGCTACACCTTC. Translated: CASSEASNYGYTF.

This clonotype appeared many times. The genes are TRBV6-6 and TRBJ2-7; a weak D match, TRBD1 (6 bases). Germline V gene sequence: CDR1 MNHNY, CDR2 SVGAGI (reference sequence). The CDR3 spans 14 residues. Trimming shortened V by 5 bases and J by 7 bases, and 18 bases separated the two germline ends. This CDR3 is CASSAHEPQGEQYF. The CDR3 nucleotides read TGTGCCAGCAGTGCACACGAGCCCCAGGGGGAGCAGTACTTC.

V gene TRBV2 combines with J gene TRBJ1-1, with D unclear. Germline CDR1 and CDR2: SNHLY and FYNNEI. V lost 4 bases to trimming and J lost 0 bases, with 3 bases between them. This CDR3 contains 12 residues. Written as DNA, the CDR3 is TGTGCCAGCAGTGTGCTGAACACTGAAGCTTTCTTT. Translated: CASSVLNTEAFF.

This clonotype was seen ten or more times. The chain recombines TRBV6-1 with TRBJ2-7; possible D gene TRBD1, 5 bases. This CDR3 contains 14 residues. Deletions cut 4 bases from V and 6 bases from J, with 16 bases between. CDR1 and CDR2 (germline): MNHNS, SASEGT. The CDR3 DNA follows: TGTGCCAGCAGTGCGAACGACAGACTGGGCGAGCAGTACTTC. Its protein product is CASSANDRLGEQYF.

This clonotype came up many times. The chain links TRBV10-3 to TRBJ2-2, with a tentative D call TRBD1 (5 bases). The ends were cut back, 2 bases at V and 3 bases at J, with 7 bases in the middle. CDR3 length: 14 amino acids. Germline CDR1 and CDR2: ENHRY and SYGVKD. The CDR3 sequence: CAISEGADTGELFF. The CDR3 DNA sequence: TGTGCCATCAGTGAGGGGGCGGACACCGGGGAGCTGTTTTTT.

This clonotype was found a few times. The chain couples TRBV30 to TRBJ2-1, with D tentatively TRBD2 (6 bases). This CDR3 spans 15 amino acids. Germline V CDR1 and CDR2: GTSNPN, SVGIG (reference sequence). V shed 2 bases and J shed 4 bases, with 15 bases lying between them. The chain's CDR3 is CAWSSGLTTYNEQFF. The CDR3, as DNA: TGTGCCTGGAGTTCAGGACTAACTACATACAATGAGCAGTTCTTC.

This clonotype has at least ten counts. The chain couples TRBV19 to TRBJ2-7; 7 nucleotides align to TRBD2. Germline V gene data show CDR1 as LNHDA and CDR2 as SQIVND (reference sequence). Unmatched junction bases numbered 7, after V lost 6 bases and J lost 2 bases. The CDR3 is made up of 14 amino acids. Written as DNA, the CDR3 is TGTGCCAGTAGCCCCGGGACTACGACCTACGAGCAGTACTTC. As protein: CASSPGTTTYEQYF.

This sequence joins TRBV5-6 and TRBJ2-1; D might be TRBD1 (7 bases). This CDR3 is built from 17 residues. V was cut by 4 bases and J by 7 bases, with 24 bases left in between. The germline CDR1 and CDR2 sequences are SGHDT and YYEEEE. The CDR3 DNA sequence: TGTGCCAGCAGCCCGCGGTGGGCGGCAGGGGGGATGAATGAGCAGTTCTTC. Translation: CASSPRWAAGGMNEQFF.

The rearrangement uses TRBV10-3 and TRBJ2-2; 11 nucleotides align to TRBD2. Trimming took 5 bases from V and 1 from J; bases not matched to a gene: 3. Germline CDR1 ENHRY, CDR2 SYGVKD. The CDR3 consists of 16 residues. The CDR3 reads CAISTGTSGNTGELFF. The CDR3 coding sequence is TGTGCCATCAGTACAGGGACTAGCGGGAACACCGGGGAGCTGTTTTTT.

This clonotype was seen repeatedly, ten times or more. J is TRBJ1-2 and V is TRBV2; possibly TRBD1 for D (5 bases). The CDR3 sequence is 13 residues long. Trimming left V 7 bases short and J 4 bases short, with 13 bases between. Germline V gives CDR1 SNHLY, CDR2 FYNNEI. The CDR3 sequence: CASKEGDSYGYTF. DNA of the CDR3: TGTGCCAGCAAAGAAGGGGATAGCTATGGCTACACCTTC.

This clonotype was found many times. This chain links TRBV27 with TRBJ2-7, with TRBD1 matching 7 bases. J lost 5 bases, V lost 3 bases, and 4 bases had no gene match. The CDR3 has 13 amino acids. The germline gives CDR1 MNHEY, CDR2 SMNVEV (reference sequence). The CDR3 region has the DNA TGTGCCAGCAGTTTGACAGGGTACAACGAGCAGTACTTC. Protein: CASSLTGYNEQYF.

At least ten counts were recorded for this clonotype. This chain connects TRBV5-1 to TRBJ1-1; 8 bases align to TRBD1. After removal of 2 bases from V and 5 bases from J, the junction contained 8 bases not matched to a gene. The CDR3 is made up of 15 amino acids. Germline assignment: CDR1 SGHRS and CDR2 YFSETQ. The CDR3 DNA reads TGCGCCAGCAGCTTCGGAGGACAGGGAAGGACTGAAGCTTTCTTT. Protein product: CASSFGGQGRTEAFF.

The chain employs TRBV18 and TRBJ1-5, with 7 bases lining up with TRBD1. V was pared by 3 bases and J by 7 bases, with 3 bases of the junction left unmatched. The CDR3 has 13 amino acids. Germline loops: CDR1 KGHSH, CDR2 LQKENI. CDR3 region: CASSPGQWQPQHF. For the CDR3, the DNA is TGTGCCAGCTCACCGGGACAGTGGCAGCCCCAGCATTTT.

In this sample, this clonotype turned up a few times. This chain connects TRBV2 to TRBJ2-3; weak D call: TRBD1 (5 bases). This CDR3 has 12 residues. V gave up 3 bases and J gave up 13 bases, with 14 bases separating them. CDR1 is SNHLY, CDR2 FYNNEI, per germline. CDR3 bases: TGTGCCAGCAGTGACAGGCCGAAGGACAAGTATTTT. As protein: CASSDRPKDKYF. The variable domain in full, completed from reference TRBV2 and TRBJ2-3, reads EPEVTQTPSHQVTQMGQEVILRCVPISNHLYFYWYRQILGQKVEFLVSFYNNEISEKSEIFDDQFSVERPDGSNFTLKIRSTKLEDSAMYFCASSDRPKDKYFGPGTRLTVL.

This clonotype has ten or more counts. The chain combines TRBV7-2 with TRBJ2-7; D gene uncertain. Per the germline V gene, CDR1 is SGHTA and CDR2 is FQGNSA. The CDR3 totals 12 residues. V was cut by 2 bases and J by 5 bases, with 7 bases left in between. CDR3 in amino acids: CASSLSFNEQYF. DNA for the CDR3: TGTGCCAGCAGCTTAAGTTTCAACGAGCAGTACTTC.